Following are 6 T cell receptor beta chains from one sample sequenced in a study of OX40 agonist ivuxolimab in advanced cancers. Repertoires were generated with immunoSEQ multiplex PCR, while TCRdb's copy carries only in-frame clones and drops some. The repertoire holds tens of thousands of clones, with 75% to 90% as singletons. Sequenced material: CD4+ or CD8+ T cells sorted from blood, taken in a trial of the OX40 agonist ivuxolimab. These receptors all come from an adult with an advanced solid tumor such as melanoma, head and neck, liver or kidney cancer.

The chain recombines TRBV28 with TRBJ2-7; D possibly uses TRBD1 or TRBD2 (5 bases each). CDR1 is MDHEN and CDR2 is SYDVKM in the germline V gene. The V gene lost 2 bases and the J gene lost 6 bases, with 14 bases spanning the gap. This CDR3 is built from 14 residues. The CDR3 loop reads CASSLPVPGTEQYF. The CDR3 DNA reads as TGTGCCAGCAGTTTACCCGTCCCGGGGACCGAGCAGTACTTC.

The chain employs TRBV27 and TRBJ2-1; D might be TRBD1 (5 bases). V lost 5 bases, J lost 4 bases, and 12 bases lay in between. CDR3 size: 14 residues. The germline V gene encodes CDR1 MNHEY and CDR2 SMNVEV (reference sequence). For the CDR3, the DNA is TGTGCCAGCAGTCCCCAGGGCCGGTACAATGAGCAGTTCTTC. It codes for CASSPQGRYNEQFF.

The J gene is TRBJ1-5, the V gene TRBV2; D unresolved. V gave up 3 bases and J gave up 9 bases, with 18 bases separating them. Germline loops: CDR1 SNHLY, CDR2 FYNNEI. This CDR3 has 15 amino acids. The CDR3 region has the DNA TGTGCCAGCAGTGATCTGCCGGGCCGGTCGGGGCCCCAGCATTTT. Its translation is CASSDLPGRSGPQHF.

The chain couples TRBV25-1 to TRBJ2-5, with D possibly matching TRBD2 (5 bases). The CDR3 length is 14 residues. Germline values: CDR1 MGHDK, CDR2 SYGVNS. Trimming removed 3 bases from V and 2 bases from J, with 10 bases in between. CDR3 in amino acids: CASSDFRGQETQYF. Here the CDR3 DNA reads TGTGCCAGCAGTGATTTTCGGGGACAAGAGACCCAGTACTTC.

In this sample, this clone turned up once. The V call is TRBV11-2, the J call TRBJ2-5; D is perhaps TRBD1 or TRBD2 (6 bases each). The CDR3 is 14 residues long. Germline V gene data show CDR1 as SGHAT and CDR2 as FQNNGV. Trimming took 3 bases from V and 2 from J, leaving 10 bases between them. The CDR3 DNA is TGTGCCAGCAGCTTTGGGGGGCTGCAAGAGACCCAGTACTTC. Its protein is CASSFGGLQETQYF.

The genes are TRBV6-6 and TRBJ1-1; no definite D call. This CDR3 contains 13 residues. The ends were cut back, 11 bases at V and 1 base at J, with 14 bases in the middle. Per the germline V gene, CDR1 is MNHNY and CDR2 is SVGAGI (reference sequence). The CDR3 region has the DNA TGTGCCGGACGAAGGGCGGAGAACACTGAAGCTTTCTTT. It translates to CAGRRAENTEAFF.